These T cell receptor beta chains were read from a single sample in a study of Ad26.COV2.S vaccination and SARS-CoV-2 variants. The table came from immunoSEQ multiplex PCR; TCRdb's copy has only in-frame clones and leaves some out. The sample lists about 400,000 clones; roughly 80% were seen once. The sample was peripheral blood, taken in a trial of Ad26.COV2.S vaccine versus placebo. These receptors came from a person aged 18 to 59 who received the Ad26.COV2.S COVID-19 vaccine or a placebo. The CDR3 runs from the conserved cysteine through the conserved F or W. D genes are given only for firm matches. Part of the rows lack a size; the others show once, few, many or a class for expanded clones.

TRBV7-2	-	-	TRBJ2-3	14	TGTGCCAGCAGCCCTTCGTGGAGCACAGATACGCAGTATTTT	CASSPSWSTDTQYF
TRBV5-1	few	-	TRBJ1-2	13	TGCGCCAGCAGCCTCGGTTCAGGGGAGGGCTACACCTTC	CASSLGSGEGYTF
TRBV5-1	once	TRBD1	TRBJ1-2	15	TGCGCCAGCAGCTCTTGGGACAGGGCGGCCTATGGCTACACCTTC	CASSSWDRAAYGYTF
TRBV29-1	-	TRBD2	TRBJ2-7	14	TGCAGCGTCAAAAATAGCGGGAGCTCCTACGAGCAGTACTTC	CSVKNSGSSYEQYF
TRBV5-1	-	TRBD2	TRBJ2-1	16	TGCGCCAGCAGCACTCGGCCTAGCGGAAAGACGGGGTCGCAGTTCTTC	CASSTRPSGKTGSQFF
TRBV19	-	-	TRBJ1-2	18	TGTGCCAGTAAGATGGGCCCATTCCTCCACGACACTAACTATGGCTACACCTTC	CASKMGPFLHDTNYGYTF
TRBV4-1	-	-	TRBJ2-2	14	TGCGCCAGCAGCCCCGGACTAATGGGCGGGGAGCTGTTTTTT	CASSPGLMGGELFF
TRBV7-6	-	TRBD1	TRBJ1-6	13	TGTGCCAGCCGGACAGGGGGAAATTCACCCCTCCACTTT	CASRTGGNSPLHF
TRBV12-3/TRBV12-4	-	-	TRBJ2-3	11	TGTGCCAGCACCCCTGGGGATACGCAGTATTTT	CASTPGDTQYF
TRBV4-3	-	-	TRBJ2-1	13	TGCGCCAGCAGCCAAGATTACAGAAATGAGCAGTTCTTC	CASSQDYRNEQFF
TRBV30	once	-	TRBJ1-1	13	TGTGCCTGGAGTCTGGGGAGTGGCGCTGAAGCTTTCTTT	CAWSLGSGAEAFF
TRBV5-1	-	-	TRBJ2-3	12	TGCGCCAGCAGCTTGGAGGCAGATACGCAGTATTTT	CASSLEADTQYF
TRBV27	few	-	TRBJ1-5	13	TGTGCCAGCAGTTTGGTTCAGAATCAGCCCCAGCATTTT	CASSLVQNQPQHF
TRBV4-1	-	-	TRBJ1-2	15	TGCGCCAGCAGTTACCGACTGGGCGTAGGCTATGGCTACACCTTC	CASSYRLGVGYGYTF
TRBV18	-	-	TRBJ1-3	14	TGTGCCAGCTCACTAGACAGAGACGGAAACACCATATATTTT	CASSLDRDGNTIYF
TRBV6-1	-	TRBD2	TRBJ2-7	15	TGTGCCAGCAGTGAAGCGGATAGCGGGAGCTACGAGCAGTACTTC	CASSEADSGSYEQYF
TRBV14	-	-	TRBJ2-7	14	TGTGCCAGCAGCCTTCACTTGGGGACCTACGAGCAGTACTTC	CASSLHLGTYEQYF
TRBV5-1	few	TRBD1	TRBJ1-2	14	TGCGCCAGCAGTTCTACAGGGGGCACCTATGGCTACACCTTC	CASSSTGGTYGYTF
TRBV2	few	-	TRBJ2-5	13	TGTGCCAGTGCCGGACAGACGCAAGAGACCCAGTACTTC	CASAGQTQETQYF
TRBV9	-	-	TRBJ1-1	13	TGTGCCAGCAGCCCGCGTGGGGGCGCTGAAGCTTTCTTT	CASSPRGGAEAFF
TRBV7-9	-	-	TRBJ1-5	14	TGTGCCAGCAGCTTGTGGCAGGATGATCAGCCCCAGCATTTT	CASSLWQDDQPQHF
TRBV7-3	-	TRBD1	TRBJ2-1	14	TGTGCCAGCAGCTTGGGACAGGGGTACAATGAGCAGTTCTTC	CASSLGQGYNEQFF